The clone carrying this T cell receptor beta chain was counted between two and nine times. What it binds is not known. These data originate in a study of T-cell memory formation after mild COVID-19. TCRdb redid the calling of the 5' RACE reads with MiXCR, one entry per CDR3 protein. This table holds 350,000 to 500,000 distinct CDR3 sequences, around a quarter found once. Whole-study findings and limits: There were some responding clones in pre-infection memory, which suggested that cross-reactive memory had joined. Day 15 to 85 contracting clones showed balanced CD4/CD8; day 15 to 37 expanders favored CD4+.

The J segment lost 9 bases and the V segment lost 5 bases, leaving 3 bases of the junction unmatched. This CDR3 has 13 amino acids. The sample comprised PBMCs or a T cell subset sorted from them (not recorded which). The origin of this receptor is an adult woman who had mild COVID-19 (a few samples of this study predate the infection). Cell type and time point are not known. The chain has TRBV12-3 or TRBV12-4 and TRBJ1-6, with 8 positions matching TRBD1. The CDR3, as DNA: TGTGCCAGCAGTACAGGGGGAAGTTCACCCCTCCACTTT. This translates into CASSTGGSSPLHF.